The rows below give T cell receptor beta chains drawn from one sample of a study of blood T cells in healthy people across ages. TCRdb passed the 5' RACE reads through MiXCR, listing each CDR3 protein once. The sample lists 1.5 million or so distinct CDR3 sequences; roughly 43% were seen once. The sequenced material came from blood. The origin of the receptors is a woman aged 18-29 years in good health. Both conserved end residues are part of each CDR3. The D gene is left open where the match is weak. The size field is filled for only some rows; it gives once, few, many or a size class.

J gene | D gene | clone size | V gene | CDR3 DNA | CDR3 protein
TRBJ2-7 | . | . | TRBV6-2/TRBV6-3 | TGTGCCAGCAGTTACTCGGGTCCGTGGGAGCAGTACTTC | CASSYSGPWEQYF
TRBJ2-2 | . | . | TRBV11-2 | TGTGCTAGCAGCAATCTAGCGCTCGGGGAGCTGTTTTTT | CASSNLALGELFF
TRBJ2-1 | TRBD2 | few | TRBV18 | TGTGCCAGCTCACCTAGGACTAGTTGGGGTGAGCAGTTCTTC | CASSPRTSWGEQFF
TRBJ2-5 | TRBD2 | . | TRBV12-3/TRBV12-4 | TGTGCCAGCAGTTTACTTGCTAGCGGGGGGGAAACATGGAATGAGCAGTACTTC | CASSLLASGGETWNEQYF
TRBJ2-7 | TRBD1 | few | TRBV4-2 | TGTGCCAGCAGCCGGGGAACAGGGGATTACGAGCAGTACTTC | CASSRGTGDYEQYF
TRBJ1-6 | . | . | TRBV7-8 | TGTGCCAGCAGCTTAGTGTCCCGGACAGTATTCATTCCACTTAATTCACCCCTCCACTTT | CASSLVSRTVFIPLNSPLHF
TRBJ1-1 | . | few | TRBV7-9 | TGTGCCAGCAGCTTAGGACAGGTATACAACACTGAAGCTTTCTTT | CASSLGQVYNTEAFF
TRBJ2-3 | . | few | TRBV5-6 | TGTGCCAGCAGCTTGGACGGGAGTACGCAGTATTTT | CASSLDGSTQYF
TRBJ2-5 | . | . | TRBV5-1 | TGCGCCAGCAGCTTGGGCGAGGGGTTTCAGCAGTACTTC | CASSLGEGFQQYF
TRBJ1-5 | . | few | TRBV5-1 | TGCGCCAGCAGCTTGGGAGTAGGGGATTATAGCAATCAGCCCCAGCATTTT | CASSLGVGDYSNQPQHF
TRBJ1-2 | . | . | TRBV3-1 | TGTGCCAGCAGCCAGGCCGTCTACGGCTACACCTTC | CASSQAVYGYTF
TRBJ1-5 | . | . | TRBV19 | TGTGCCAGTACCTCCAAGCCGGGGATCGGCCAGCCCCAGCATTTT | CASTSKPGIGQPQHF
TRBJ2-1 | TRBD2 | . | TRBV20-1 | TGCAGTGCTAACAGACTAGCGGGCCTGAGCTCCTACAATGAGCAGTTCTTC | CSANRLAGLSSYNEQFF
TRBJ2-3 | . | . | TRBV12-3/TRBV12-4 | TGTGCCAGCAGACCGGACCACCGGGGTACGCAGTATTTT | CASRPDHRGTQYF
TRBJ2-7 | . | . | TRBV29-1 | TGCAGCGTTGGGGGTTTAAATGGCGAGCAGTACTTC | CSVGGLNGEQYF
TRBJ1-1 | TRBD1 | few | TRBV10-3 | TGTGCCGCCAGGGGGGGGATGAACACTGAAGCTTTCTTT | CAARGGMNTEAFF
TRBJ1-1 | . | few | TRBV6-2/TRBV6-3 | TGTGCCAGCAGTGCGCCGGGACGGAACACTGAAGCTTTCTTT | CASSAPGRNTEAFF
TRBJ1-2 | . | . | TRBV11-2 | TGTGCCAGCAGCTTAGATCACCGCCTTGACAGTAACTTAGGGCCCTATGGCTACACCTTC | CASSLDHRLDSNLGPYGYTF
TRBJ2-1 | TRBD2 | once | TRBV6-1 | TGTGCCAGCAGTGAATGGGGACTAGCGGGGGGGGTTAATGAGCAGTTCTTC | CASSEWGLAGGVNEQFF
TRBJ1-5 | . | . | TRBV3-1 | TGTACCAGCAGCGGGGCAGGAGGTCAGCCCCAGCATTTT | CTSSGAGGQPQHF
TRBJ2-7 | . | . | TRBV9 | TGTGCCAGCAGCACGCAGGGTTGGAATGAGCAGTACTTC | CASSTQGWNEQYF